The present T cell receptor beta chain was sequenced within a study of T cells in tuberculosis. Germline V lookup: CDR1 SNHLY, CDR2 FYNNEI. V lost 5 bases to trimming and J lost 1 base; unmatched junction nucleotides: 7. The CDR3 loop spans 15 amino acids. Only in-frame clones appear in the TCRdb table, and some are missing; sequencing was by immunoSEQ multiplex PCR. The table shows about 49,000 clones, with nearly 95% occurring only once. The time point here: new active TB diagnosis, blood taken before or within 7 days of starting treatment. This material consisted of PBMCs, taken at tuberculosis diagnosis. The sequence came from an adult with tuberculosis. The rearrangement links TRBV2 to TRBJ2-5; 7 positions match TRBD2. This CDR3 is CASSFSSGSQETQYF. CDR3 nucleotides: TGTGCCAGCAGTTTTTCTAGCGGAAGCCAAGAGACCCAGTACTTC.